The TCR beta chain under discussion was sequenced for a study of shared clonotypes between healthy human individuals. Germline V gene lookup returns CDR1 SSHAT and CDR2 FNYEAQ (reference sequence). This CDR3 spans 13 amino acids. V was shortened by 5 bases and J by 6 bases, with 12 bases between the two germline ends. In the naive CD8 group, cells lacked CD45RO and were positively selected for CCR7, so terminally differentiated effector memory CD45RA+ cells were left out. About this clone: The antigen is not known.

Researchers ran the assay at a deep level. Sequencing used immunoSEQ multiplex PCR; TCRdb keeps in-frame clones, though not all of them. Among around 1.9 million clones listed, about 92% were seen once. Study results and limitations: The rarefaction results pointed to incomplete sorted-subset sequencing despite large depth.

The sample was naive CD8+ T cells from PBMCs. This TCR derives from a man aged 18 to 30 in good health. Some clones in this sample may be carry-over from other donors' samples. This chain uses TRBV7-7 with TRBJ2-3; D is unresolved. The CDR3 DNA sequence: TGTGCCAGCAGCCCGAGTAATGGGGATACGCAGTATTTT. This codes for CASSPSNGDTQYF.